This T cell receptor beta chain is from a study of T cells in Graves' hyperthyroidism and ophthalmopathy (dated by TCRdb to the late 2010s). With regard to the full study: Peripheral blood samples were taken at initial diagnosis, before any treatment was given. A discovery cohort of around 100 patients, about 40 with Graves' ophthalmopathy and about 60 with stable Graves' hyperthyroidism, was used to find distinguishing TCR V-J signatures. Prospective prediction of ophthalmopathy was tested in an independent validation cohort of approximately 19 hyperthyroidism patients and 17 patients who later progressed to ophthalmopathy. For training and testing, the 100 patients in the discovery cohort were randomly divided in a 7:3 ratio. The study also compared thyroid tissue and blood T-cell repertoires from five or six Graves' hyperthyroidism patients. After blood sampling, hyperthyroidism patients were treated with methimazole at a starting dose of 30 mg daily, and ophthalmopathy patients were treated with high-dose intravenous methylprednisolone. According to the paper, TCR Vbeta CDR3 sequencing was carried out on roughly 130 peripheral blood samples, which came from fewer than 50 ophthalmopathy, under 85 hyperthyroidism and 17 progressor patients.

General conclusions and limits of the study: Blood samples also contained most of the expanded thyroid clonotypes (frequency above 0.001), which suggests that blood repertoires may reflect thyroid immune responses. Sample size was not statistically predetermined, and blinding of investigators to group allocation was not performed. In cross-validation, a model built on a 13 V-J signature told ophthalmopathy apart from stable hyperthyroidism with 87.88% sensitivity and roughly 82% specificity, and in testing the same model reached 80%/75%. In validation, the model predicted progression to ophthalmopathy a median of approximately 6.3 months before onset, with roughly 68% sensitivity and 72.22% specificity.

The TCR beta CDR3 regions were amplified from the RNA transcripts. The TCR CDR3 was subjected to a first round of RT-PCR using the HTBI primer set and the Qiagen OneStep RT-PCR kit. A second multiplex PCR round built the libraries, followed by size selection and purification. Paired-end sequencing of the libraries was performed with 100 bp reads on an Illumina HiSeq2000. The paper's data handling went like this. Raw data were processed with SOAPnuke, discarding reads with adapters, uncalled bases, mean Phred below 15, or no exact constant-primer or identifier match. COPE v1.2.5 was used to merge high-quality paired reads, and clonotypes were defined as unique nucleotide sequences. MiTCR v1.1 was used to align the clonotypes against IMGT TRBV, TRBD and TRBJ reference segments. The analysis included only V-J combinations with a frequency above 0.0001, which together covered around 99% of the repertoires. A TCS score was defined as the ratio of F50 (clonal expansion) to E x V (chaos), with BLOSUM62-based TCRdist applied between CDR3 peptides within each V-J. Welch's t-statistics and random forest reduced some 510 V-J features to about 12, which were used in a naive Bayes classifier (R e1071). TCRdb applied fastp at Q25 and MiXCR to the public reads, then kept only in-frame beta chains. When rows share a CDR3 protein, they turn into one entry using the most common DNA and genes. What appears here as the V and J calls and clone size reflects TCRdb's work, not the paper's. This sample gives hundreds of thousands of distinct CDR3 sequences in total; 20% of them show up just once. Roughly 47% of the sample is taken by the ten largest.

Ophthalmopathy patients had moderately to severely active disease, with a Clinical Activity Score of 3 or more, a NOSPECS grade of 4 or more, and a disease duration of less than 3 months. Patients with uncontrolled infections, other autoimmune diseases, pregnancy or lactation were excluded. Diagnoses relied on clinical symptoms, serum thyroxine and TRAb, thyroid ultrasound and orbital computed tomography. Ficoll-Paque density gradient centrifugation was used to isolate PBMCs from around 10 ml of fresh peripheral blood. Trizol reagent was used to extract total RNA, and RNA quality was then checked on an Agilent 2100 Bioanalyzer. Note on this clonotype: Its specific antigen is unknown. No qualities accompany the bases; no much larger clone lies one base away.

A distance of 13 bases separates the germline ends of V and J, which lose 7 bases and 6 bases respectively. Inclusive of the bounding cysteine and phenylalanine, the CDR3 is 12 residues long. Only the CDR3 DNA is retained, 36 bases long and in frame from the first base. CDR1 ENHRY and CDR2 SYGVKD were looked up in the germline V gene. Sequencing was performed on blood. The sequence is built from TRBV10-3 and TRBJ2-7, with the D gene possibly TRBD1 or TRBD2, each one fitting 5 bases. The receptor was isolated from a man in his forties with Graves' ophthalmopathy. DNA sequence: TGTGCCATCACTGGGACGGCCGGCGAGCAGTACTTC. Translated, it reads CAITGTAGEQYF.